Below are 13 T cell receptor beta chains sequenced from a single sample in a study of cytomegalovirus exposure and HLA in healthy donors. The PCR made use of 60 Vbeta and 13 Jbeta primers. The repertoire was sequenced with immunoSEQ multiplex PCR; TCRdb's copy has only in-frame clones and lacks some. The sample lists hundreds of thousands of clones, about 87% occurring once. Sequenced: PBMCs. The receptors stem from a young woman in good health and CMV-seronegative.

The chain couples TRBV7-3 to TRBJ1-2; TRBD1 matches at 8 bases. CDR1 is SGHTA and CDR2 is FQGTGA in the germline V gene. The length of the CDR3 is 16 residues. Unmatched junction bases numbered 14, after V lost 5 bases and J lost 6 bases. In DNA form, the CDR3 reads TGTGCCAGCAGCCCCGGACAGGGCCGTTTAGGACATGGCTACACCTTC. Protein: CASSPGQGRLGHGYTF.

This clone was seen a few times. The genes are TRBV10-3 and TRBJ2-1; 9 nucleotides match TRBD2. The germline CDR1 and CDR2 sequences are ENHRY and SYGVKD. The CDR3 runs to 12 residues. J was trimmed by 12 bases and V by 3 bases; bases with no gene match: 3. In DNA, the CDR3 is TGTGCCATCAGTGACCTTAGCGGGGGGCAGTTCTTC. This translates into CAISDLSGGQFF.

J is TRBJ2-3 and V is TRBV5-1; possible D gene TRBD2, 5 bases. The germline V and J ends were trimmed by 0 bases and 4 bases, with 12 bases remaining between them. In germline, CDR1 is SGHRS, CDR2 YFSETQ. This CDR3 region has 15 residues. CDR3 DNA: TGCGCCAGCAGCTTGGGGCTAGCATTTGCAGATACGCAGTATTTT. It translates to CASSLGLAFADTQYF. The variable domain in full, completed from reference TRBV5-1 and TRBJ2-3, reads KAGVTQTPRYLIKTRGQQVTLSCSPISGHRSVSWYQQTPGQGLQFLFEYFSETQRNKGNFPGRFSGRQFSNSRSEMNVSTLELGDSALYLCASSLGLAFADTQYFGPGTRLTVL.

The rearrangement uses TRBV6-1 and TRBJ2-2; D may be TRBD2 (6 bases). V gave up 6 bases and J gave up 6 bases, with 11 bases separating them. The CDR3 is made up of 13 amino acids. Per germline, CDR1 MNHNS and CDR2 SASEGT. The CDR3 protein is CASRSGESGELFF. Here the CDR3 DNA reads TGTGCCAGCAGGTCGGGGGAATCCGGGGAGCTGTTTTTT.

The chain couples TRBV5-8 to TRBJ1-2, with a tentative D call TRBD1 (6 bases). The CDR3 runs to 12 residues. Germline CDR1 reads SGHTS; CDR2 reads YDEGEE. V lost 8 bases to trimming and J lost 8 bases, with 16 bases between them. The CDR3 spells CASVRGKEGYTF. In nucleotides, the CDR3 is TGTGCCAGTGTCAGGGGCAAGGAAGGCTACACCTTC.

The CDR3 protein is CAIGLKSTDTQYF. DNA for the CDR3: TGCGCCATCGGACTCAAAAGCACAGATACGCAGTATTTT. The V gene is TRBV10-1, the J gene TRBJ2-3; possibly TRBD2 for D (5 bases). V was pared by 10 bases and J by 0 bases, with 11 bases between. CDR3 length: 13 amino acids. Looked up from germline, CDR1 is WNHNN and CDR2 is SYGVQD (reference sequence).

In DNA, the CDR3 is TGCGCCAGCAGCTTGGACAGGGGCCGCCAAGAGACCCAGTACTTC. Translating it yields CASSLDRGRQETQYF. The chain has TRBV5-1 and TRBJ2-5; 7 bases match TRBD1. Germline CDR1 reads SGHRS; CDR2 reads YFSETQ. The ends lost 0 bases at V and 1 base at J; junction bases unmatched: 3. The CDR3 length is 15 residues.

This clone was found once. The CDR3 reads CASSAMGGSGVIDTQYF. CDR3 DNA: TGTGCCAGCAGCGCCATGGGGGGAAGCGGGGTTATAGATACGCAGTATTTT. The chain combines TRBV5-4 with TRBJ2-3, with 7 bases aligning to TRBD2. V dropped 4 bases and J dropped 5; count of bases not matched to a gene: 16. The CDR3 spans 17 residues. Per the germline V gene, CDR1 is SGHNT and CDR2 is YYREEE (reference sequence). Full variable domain (missing parts from reference TRBV5-4 and TRBJ2-3): ETGVTQSPTHLIKTRGQQVTLRCSSQSGHNTVSWYQQALGQGPQFIFQYYREEENGRGNFPPRFSGLQFPNYSSELNVNALELDDSALYLCASSAMGGSGVIDTQYFGPGTRLTVL.

The chain carries TRBV5-4 and TRBJ1-2; possible D gene TRBD1, 5 bases. Between the trimmed V and J ends, which lost 2 bases and 8 bases, there was a span of 13 bases. Looked up from germline, CDR1 is SGHNT and CDR2 is YYREEE (reference sequence). This CDR3 spans 13 amino acids. As DNA, the CDR3 is TGTGCCAGCAGCTTCCCCGGGGGGGACGGCTACACCTTC. It translates to CASSFPGGDGYTF.

The V and J genes are TRBV6-5 and TRBJ2-1; TRBD2 aligns across 10 bases. The germline V gene has CDR1 MNHEY and CDR2 SVGAGI. The CDR3 runs to 15 residues. The trim removed 7 bases at V and 4 bases at J, leaving 7 bases unmatched. CDR3 protein: CASIQAGGQYNEQFF. In DNA, the CDR3 is TGTGCCAGCATTCAAGCGGGGGGGCAGTACAATGAGCAGTTCTTC.

About this clone itself: The junction differs from germline at one of its ends, possibly a read error. The chain carries TRBV7-7 and TRBJ2-2; D gene ambiguous. Germline values: CDR1 SSHAT, CDR2 FNYEAQ (reference sequence). The CDR3 extends over 14 amino acids. In DNA, the CDR3 is TGTGCTAGCAGCTTAGACAAGAACACCGGGGAGCTGTTTTTT. It translates to CASSLDKNTGELFF.

The chain joins TRBV10-3 to TRBJ2-1, with 16 positions matching TRBD2. Germline CDR1 reads ENHRY; CDR2 reads SYGVKD. Losses at the gene ends were 4 bases for V and 3 bases for J; bases not matched to a gene: 15. This CDR3 is 21 amino acids long. This chain's CDR3 is CAISADTGTSGGALGYNEQFF. Here the CDR3 DNA reads TGTGCCATCAGTGCGGATACGGGGACTAGCGGGGGGGCATTGGGCTACAATGAGCAGTTCTTC.

The CDR3 loop is CASSHYRTSEGTQYF. The CDR3 DNA reads as TGTGCCAGCAGTCACTATCGGACTAGCGAGGGGACCCAGTACTTC. This chain uses TRBV6-6 with TRBJ2-5; 9 nucleotides match TRBD2. V was pared by 5 bases and J by 7 bases, with 11 bases of the junction left unmatched. Germline V lookup: CDR1 MNHNY, CDR2 SVGAGI (reference sequence). The CDR3 length is 15 residues.